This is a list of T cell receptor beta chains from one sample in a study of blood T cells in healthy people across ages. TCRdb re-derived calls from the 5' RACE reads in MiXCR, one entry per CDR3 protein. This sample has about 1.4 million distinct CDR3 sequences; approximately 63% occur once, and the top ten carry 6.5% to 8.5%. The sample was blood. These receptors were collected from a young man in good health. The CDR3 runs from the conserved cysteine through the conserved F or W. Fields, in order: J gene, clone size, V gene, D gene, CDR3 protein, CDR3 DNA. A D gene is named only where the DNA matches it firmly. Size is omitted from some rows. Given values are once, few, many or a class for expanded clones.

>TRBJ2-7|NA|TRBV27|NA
CASSPGDSFSYEQYF
TGTGCCAGCAGTCCGGGGGACAGCTTCTCCTACGAGCAGTACTTC
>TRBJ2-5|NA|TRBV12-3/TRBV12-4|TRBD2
CASSYATSGQETQYF
TGTGCCAGCAGTTACGCGACTAGCGGCCAAGAGACCCAGTACTTC
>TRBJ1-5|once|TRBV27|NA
CASSKTPRQFQPQHF
TGTGCCAGCAGCAAAACCCCTCGACAGTTTCAGCCCCAGCATTTT
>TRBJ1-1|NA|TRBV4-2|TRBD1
CASSLRIQGAPFMNTEAFF
TGTGCCAGCAGCCTTCGCATTCAGGGGGCTCCCTTTATGAACACTGAAGCTTTCTTT
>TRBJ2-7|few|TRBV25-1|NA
CASSELSGLTYEQYF
TGTGCCAGCAGTGAACTCAGCGGACTAACCTACGAGCAGTACTTC
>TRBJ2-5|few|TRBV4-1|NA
CASSYQINSDGGLVQYF
TGCGCCAGCAGCTACCAGATCAACAGTGACGGAGGGCTAGTGCAGTACTTC
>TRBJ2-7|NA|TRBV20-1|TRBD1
CSAGQGLYEQYF
TGCAGTGCAGGACAGGGACTCTACGAGCAGTACTTC
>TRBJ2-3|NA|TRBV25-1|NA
CAVERADTQYF
TGTGCCGTCGAAAGGGCAGATACGCAGTATTTT
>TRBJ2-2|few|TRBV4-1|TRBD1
CASSQDPPGTADTGELFF
TGCGCCAGCAGCCAAGATCCTCCCGGGACAGCTGACACCGGGGAGCTGTTTTTT
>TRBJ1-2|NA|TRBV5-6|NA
CASSLRGQSYYGYTF
TGTGCCAGCAGCTTGCGAGGACAGTCCTACTATGGCTACACCTTC
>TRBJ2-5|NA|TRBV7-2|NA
CVSSPSETQYF
TGTGTCAGCAGCCCAAGCGAGACCCAGTACTTC
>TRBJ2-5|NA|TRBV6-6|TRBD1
CASSYSTGGQETQYF
TGTGCCAGCAGTTACTCGACAGGGGGGCAAGAGACCCAGTACTTC
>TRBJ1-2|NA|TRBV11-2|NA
CASSFGTAKGYTF
TGTGCCAGCAGCTTCGGGACGGCAAAGGGCTACACCTTC
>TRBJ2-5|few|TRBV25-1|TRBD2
CASSDRQRGPQETQYF
TGTGCCAGCAGTGACCGTCAGCGGGGACCCCAAGAGACCCAGTACTTC
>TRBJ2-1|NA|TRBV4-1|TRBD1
CASSQAQGDEQFF
TGCGCCAGCAGCCAAGCTCAGGGGGATGAGCAGTTCTTC
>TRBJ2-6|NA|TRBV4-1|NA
CASSPHGMSSGANVLTF
TGCGCCAGCAGCCCCCACGGGATGTCCTCTGGGGCCAACGTCCTGACTTTC
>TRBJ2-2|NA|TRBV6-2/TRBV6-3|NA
CASSWTGELFF
TGTGCCAGCAGTTGGACCGGGGAGCTGTTTTTT
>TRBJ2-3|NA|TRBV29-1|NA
CSVISADTQYF
TGCAGCGTTATTAGCGCAGATACGCAGTATTTT
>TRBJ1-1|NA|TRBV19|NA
CASSTQVNTEAFF
TGTGCCAGTAGTACCCAGGTGAACACTGAAGCTTTCTTT
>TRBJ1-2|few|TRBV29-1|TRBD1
CSTNQPQGATYGYTF
TGCAGCACAAATCAGCCCCAGGGGGCCACATATGGCTACACCTTC
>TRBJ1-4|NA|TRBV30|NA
CAWLSRTNEKLFF
TGTGCCTGGCTTAGCCGTACTAATGAAAAACTGTTTTTT
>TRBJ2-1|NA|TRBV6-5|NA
CASSYSSGNEQFF
TGTGCCAGCAGTTATTCTAGTGGGAATGAGCAGTTCTTC
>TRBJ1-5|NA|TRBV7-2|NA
CASSFGTGPKSGQPQHF
TGTGCCAGCAGCTTCGGGACTGGGCCTAAATCGGGGCAGCCCCAGCATTTT
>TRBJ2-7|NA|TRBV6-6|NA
CASNLSAGKGYEQYF
TGTGCCAGCAACCTTTCTGCAGGGAAGGGATACGAGCAGTACTTC
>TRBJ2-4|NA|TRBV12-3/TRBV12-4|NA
CASSAASRGGNIQYF
TGTGCCAGCAGTGCCGCCAGCAGGGGGGGGAACATTCAGTACTTC